The clone carrying this T cell receptor (beta chain) was found a few times. Sequenced by immunoSEQ multiplex PCR; TCRdb stores in-frame clones only, minus some. The sample holds about 5,100 clones; roughly 84% are singletons and the top ten take 2.5% to 3.5%. The germline gives CDR1 SNHLY, CDR2 FYNNEI. The CDR3 has 13 residues. Trimming took 6 bases from V and 4 from J; bases not matched to a gene: 5. This sample was taken from a study of blood T cell repertoires in COVID-19. The TCR was taken from a woman of 80 years or more with acute or convalescent COVID-19. The sequenced sample was peripheral blood. The chain employs TRBV2 and TRBJ2-7; TRBD1 matches at 8 bases. CDR3 nucleotide sequence: TGTGCCAGCAGCCTCGGACAGGGATACGAGCAGTACTTC. This translates into CASSLGQGYEQYF.